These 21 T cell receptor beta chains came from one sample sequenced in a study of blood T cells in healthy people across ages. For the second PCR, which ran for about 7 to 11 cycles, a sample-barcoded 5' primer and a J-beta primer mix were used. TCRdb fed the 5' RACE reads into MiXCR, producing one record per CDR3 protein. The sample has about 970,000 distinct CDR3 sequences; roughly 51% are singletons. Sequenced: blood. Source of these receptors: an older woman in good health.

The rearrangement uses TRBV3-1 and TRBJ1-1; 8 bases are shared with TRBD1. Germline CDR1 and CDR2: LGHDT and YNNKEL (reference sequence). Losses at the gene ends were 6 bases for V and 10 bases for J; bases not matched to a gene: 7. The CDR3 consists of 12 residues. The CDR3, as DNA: TGTGCCAGCAGTCCAGGACAGGGAGGAGCTTTCTTT. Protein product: CASSPGQGGAFF.

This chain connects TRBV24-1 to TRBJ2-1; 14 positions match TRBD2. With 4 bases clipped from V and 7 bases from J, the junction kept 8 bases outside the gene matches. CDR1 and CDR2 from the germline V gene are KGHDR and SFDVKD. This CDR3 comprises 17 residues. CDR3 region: CATSDSGLAGGENEQFF. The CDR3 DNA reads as TGTGCCACCAGTGACTCCGGACTAGCGGGAGGAGAAAATGAGCAGTTCTTC.

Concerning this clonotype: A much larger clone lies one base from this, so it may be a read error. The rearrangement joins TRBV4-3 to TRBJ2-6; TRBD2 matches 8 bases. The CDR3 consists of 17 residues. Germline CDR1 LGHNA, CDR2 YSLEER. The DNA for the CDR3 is TGCGCCAGCAGCCAAGGACTAGCGACATCTGGGGCCAACGTCCCGACTTTC. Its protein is CASSQGLATSGANVPTF.

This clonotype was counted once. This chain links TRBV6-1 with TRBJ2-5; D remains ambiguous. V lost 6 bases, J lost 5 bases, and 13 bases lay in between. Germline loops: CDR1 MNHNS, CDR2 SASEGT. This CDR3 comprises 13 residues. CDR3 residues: CASSGSLRETQYF. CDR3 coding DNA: TGTGCCAGCAGCGGGTCCTTAAGGGAGACCCAGTACTTC.

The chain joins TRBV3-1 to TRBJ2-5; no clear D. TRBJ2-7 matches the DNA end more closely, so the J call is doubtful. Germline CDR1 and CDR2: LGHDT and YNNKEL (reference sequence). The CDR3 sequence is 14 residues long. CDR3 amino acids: CASSLGGVKGEQYF. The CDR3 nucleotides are TGTGCCAGCAGCCTCGGTGGGGTGAAGGGCGAGCAGTACTTC.

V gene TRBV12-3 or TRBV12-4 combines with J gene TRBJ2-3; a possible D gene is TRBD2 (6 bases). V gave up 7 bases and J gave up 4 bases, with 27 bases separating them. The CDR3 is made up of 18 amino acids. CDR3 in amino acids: CASIARRDSISSSDTQYF. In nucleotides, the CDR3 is TGTGCCAGCATCGCTCGTCGGGACTCCATCTCGTCTTCAGATACGCAGTATTTT.

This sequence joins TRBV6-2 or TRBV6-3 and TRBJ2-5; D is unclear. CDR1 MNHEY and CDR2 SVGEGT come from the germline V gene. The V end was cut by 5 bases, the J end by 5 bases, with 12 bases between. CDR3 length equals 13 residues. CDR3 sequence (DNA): TGTGCCAGCAGTGTGGCGCTGGGGGAGACCCAGTACTTC. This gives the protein CASSVALGETQYF.

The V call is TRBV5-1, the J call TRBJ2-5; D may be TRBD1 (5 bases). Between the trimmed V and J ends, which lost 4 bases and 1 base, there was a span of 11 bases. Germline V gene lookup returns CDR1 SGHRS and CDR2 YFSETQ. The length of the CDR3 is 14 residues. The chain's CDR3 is CASSDDRLQETQYF. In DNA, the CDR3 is TGCGCCAGCAGCGACGACAGACTCCAAGAGACCCAGTACTTC.

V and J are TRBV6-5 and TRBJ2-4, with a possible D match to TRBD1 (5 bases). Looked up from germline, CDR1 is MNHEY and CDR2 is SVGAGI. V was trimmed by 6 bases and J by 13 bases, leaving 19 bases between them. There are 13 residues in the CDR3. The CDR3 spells CASSFGAGSQQYF. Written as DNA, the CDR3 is TGTGCCAGCAGCTTTGGGGCCGGTAGCCAGCAGTACTTC.

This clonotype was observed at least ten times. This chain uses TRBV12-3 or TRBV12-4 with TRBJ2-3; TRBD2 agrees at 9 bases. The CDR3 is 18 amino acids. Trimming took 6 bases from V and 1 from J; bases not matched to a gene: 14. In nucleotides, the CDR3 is TGTGCCAGCAGACCCCGGGGGGGCCTAGCGGGACGCACAGATACGCAGTATTTT. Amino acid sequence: CASRPRGGLAGRTDTQYF.

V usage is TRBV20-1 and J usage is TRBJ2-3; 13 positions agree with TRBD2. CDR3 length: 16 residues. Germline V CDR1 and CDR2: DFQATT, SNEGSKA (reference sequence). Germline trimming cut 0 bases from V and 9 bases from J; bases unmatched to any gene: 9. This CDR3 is CSARDRTRTSGRTQYF. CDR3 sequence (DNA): TGCAGTGCTAGAGATAGAACTAGGACTAGCGGGAGAACGCAGTATTTT.

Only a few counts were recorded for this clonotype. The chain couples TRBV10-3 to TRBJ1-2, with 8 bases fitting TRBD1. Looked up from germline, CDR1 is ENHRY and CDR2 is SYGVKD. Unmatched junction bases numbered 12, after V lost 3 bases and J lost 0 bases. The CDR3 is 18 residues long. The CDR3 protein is CAISDIRVWDRSNYGYTF. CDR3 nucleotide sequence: TGTGCCATCAGTGATATCCGGGTCTGGGACAGGTCTAACTATGGCTACACCTTC.

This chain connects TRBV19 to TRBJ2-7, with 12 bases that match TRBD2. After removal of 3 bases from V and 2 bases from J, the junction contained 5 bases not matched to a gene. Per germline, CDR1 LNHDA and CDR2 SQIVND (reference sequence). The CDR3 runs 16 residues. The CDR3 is CASSIRTSGTAYEQYF. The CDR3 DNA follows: TGTGCCAGTAGTATTCGGACTAGCGGGACCGCCTACGAGCAGTACTTC.

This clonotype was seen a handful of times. The CDR3 DNA follows: TGTGCCAGCAGTGAAGTCGGGAGTAGCCAAGGCAAAAACATTCAGTACTTC. Translation: CASSEVGSSQGKNIQYF. This rearrangement joins TRBV6-1 to TRBJ2-4; a possible D gene is TRBD2 (6 bases). V dropped 1 base and J dropped 3 bases, with 16 bases sitting between them. The germline V gene has CDR1 MNHNS and CDR2 SASEGT. CDR3 length equals 17 residues.

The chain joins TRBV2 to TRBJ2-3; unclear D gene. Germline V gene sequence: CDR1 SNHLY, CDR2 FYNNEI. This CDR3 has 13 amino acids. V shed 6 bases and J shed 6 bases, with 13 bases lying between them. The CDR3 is CASRTVWVDTQYF. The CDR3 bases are TGTGCCAGCAGGACTGTGTGGGTGGATACGCAGTATTTT.

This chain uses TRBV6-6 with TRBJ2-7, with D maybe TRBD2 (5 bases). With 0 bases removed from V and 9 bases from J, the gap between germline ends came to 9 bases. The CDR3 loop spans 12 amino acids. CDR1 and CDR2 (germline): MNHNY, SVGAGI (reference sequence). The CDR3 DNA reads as TGTGCCAGCAGTTACTCGACGAGCGGGCAGTACTTC. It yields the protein CASSYSTSGQYF.

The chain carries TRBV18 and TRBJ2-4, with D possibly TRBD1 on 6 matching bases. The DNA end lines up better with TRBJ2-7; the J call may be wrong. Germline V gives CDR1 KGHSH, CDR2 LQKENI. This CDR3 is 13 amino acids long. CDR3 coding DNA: TGTGCCAGCGCCGGACAGAGTACCTACGAGCAGTACTTC. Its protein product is CASAGQSTYEQYF.

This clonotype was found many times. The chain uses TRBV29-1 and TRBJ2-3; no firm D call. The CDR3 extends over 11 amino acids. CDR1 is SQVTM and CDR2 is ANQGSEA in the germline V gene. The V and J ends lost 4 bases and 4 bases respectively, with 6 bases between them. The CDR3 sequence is CSVGLADTQYF. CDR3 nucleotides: TGCAGCGTTGGGCTCGCAGATACGCAGTATTTT.

CDR3 DNA sequence: TGTGCCAGCAGCTTAAGGGGGCAGACACATGGCTACACCTTC. Encoded protein: CASSLRGQTHGYTF. The chain combines TRBV7-9 with TRBJ1-2, with 7 bases matching TRBD1. J was trimmed by 6 bases and V by 2 bases; bases with no gene match: 6. This CDR3 is built from 14 residues. Germline lookup yields CDR1 SEHNR and CDR2 FQNEAQ (reference sequence).

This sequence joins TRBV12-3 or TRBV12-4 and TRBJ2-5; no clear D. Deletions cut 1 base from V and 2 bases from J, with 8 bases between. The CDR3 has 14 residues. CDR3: CASSLGWEQETQYF. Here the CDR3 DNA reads TGTGCCAGCAGTTTAGGGTGGGAACAAGAGACCCAGTACTTC.

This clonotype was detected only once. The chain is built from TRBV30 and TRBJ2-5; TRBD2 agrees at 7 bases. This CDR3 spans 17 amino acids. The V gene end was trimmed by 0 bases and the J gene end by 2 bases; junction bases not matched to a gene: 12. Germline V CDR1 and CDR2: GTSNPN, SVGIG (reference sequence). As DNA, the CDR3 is TGTGCCTGGAGTGTACCCCCTTGGCGGGAGAAACAAGAGACCCAGTACTTC. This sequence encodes CAWSVPPWREKQETQYF.